Shown below are 15 T cell receptor beta chains from a single sample sequenced in a study of PD-1 blockade in classical Hodgkin lymphoma. Time point indicated: newly diagnosed, previously untreated cHL patient sample. Sequencing was performed with immunoSEQ multiplex PCR; in TCRdb, only in-frame clones are kept and a portion is missing. Of around 50,000 clones in the sample, approximately 90% were seen once. The material sequenced was peripheral blood mononuclear cells (PBMCs). These TCRs come from a human donor with classical Hodgkin lymphoma.

The J gene is TRBJ2-7, the V gene TRBV6-1; the D gene could be TRBD1 or TRBD2 (5 bases each). Trimming cost V 4 bases and J 3 bases, with 19 bases left between them. Germline values: CDR1 MNHNS, CDR2 SASEGT. The CDR3 sequence is 16 residues long. DNA of the CDR3: TGTGCCAGCAGTGGTCACAGGAACTACGGGATCTACGAGCAGTACTTC. Translated: CASSGHRNYGIYEQYF.

The CDR3 nucleotides are TGTGCCGTCCTTCCGAGCAGGGGTGGGGAAACTGAAGCTTTCTTT. Its translation: CAVLPSRGGETEAFF. The rearrangement links TRBV28 to TRBJ1-1; D is perhaps TRBD1 (6 bases). Trimming took 11 bases from V and 5 from J, leaving 24 bases between them. The CDR3 spans 15 residues. Germline assignment: CDR1 MDHEN and CDR2 SYDVKM.

This clone was counted a single time. The chain is built from TRBV5-1 and TRBJ1-1, with TRBD1 identical over 9 bases. The CDR3 runs to 13 residues. V gave up 7 bases and J gave up 6 bases; unmatched junction bases: 7. From germline, CDR1 is SGHRS and CDR2 YFSETQ. Here the CDR3 reads CASVSDRGAEAFF. CDR3 nucleotides: TGCGCCAGCGTTAGCGACAGGGGGGCTGAAGCTTTCTTT.

The rearrangement uses TRBV7-2 and TRBJ1-2, with D unresolved. The CDR3 is 12 residues long. From germline, CDR1 is SGHTA and CDR2 FQGNSA. Trimming shortened V by 1 base and J by 13 bases, and 13 bases separated the two germline ends. CDR3 loop: CASSLDVTHCTF. For the CDR3, the DNA is TGTGCCAGCAGCTTAGATGTGACCCACTGCACCTTC.

Here the CDR3 DNA reads TGTGCCAGCAGTTACTATAGCGGGAGCATGCATGAGCAGTTCTTC. The encoded protein is CASSYYSGSMHEQFF. This sequence joins TRBV6-5 and TRBJ2-1, with 9 bases lining up with TRBD2. CDR1 is MNHEY and CDR2 is SVGAGI in the germline V gene. J was trimmed by 8 bases and V by 1 base; bases with no gene match: 6. The CDR3 runs to 15 residues.

The chain employs TRBV5-4 and TRBJ1-3; 9 bases map to TRBD1. The CDR3 runs 18 residues. The germline V gene encodes CDR1 SGHNT and CDR2 YYREEE (reference sequence). V was pared by 4 bases and J by 0 bases, with 11 bases of the junction left unmatched. Written as DNA, the CDR3 is TGTGCCAGCAGCCAAGATGAAGGGACAGGGTACTCTGGAAACACCATATATTTT. Amino acid sequence: CASSQDEGTGYSGNTIYF.

The chain employs TRBV5-1 and TRBJ2-7, with 9 bases matching TRBD1. Germline values: CDR1 SGHRS, CDR2 YFSETQ. The CDR3 sequence is 14 residues long. The V gene end was trimmed by 3 bases and the J gene end by 7 bases; junction bases not matched to a gene: 8. The CDR3 DNA is TGCGCCAGCAGCTGGGGGACAGGGATGCGGGAGCAGTACTTC. The encoded protein is CASSWGTGMREQYF.

The chain has TRBV15 and TRBJ2-2; no firm D call. This CDR3 comprises 11 residues. V lost 9 bases and J lost 2, with 4 bases in between. Germline V CDR1 and CDR2: LNHNV, YYDKDF (reference sequence). The CDR3 region has the DNA TGTGCCACGGGAAACACCGGGGAGCTGTTTTTT. It encodes CATGNTGELFF.

The V call is TRBV4-1, the J call TRBJ1-6; no firm D call. The length of the CDR3 is 12 residues. The ends were cut back, 3 bases at V and 8 bases at J, with 5 bases in the middle. Germline V gene lookup returns CDR1 MGHRA and CDR2 YSYEKL. The chain's CDR3 is CASSQADSPLHF. The DNA of the CDR3 is TGCGCCAGCAGCCAGGCGGATTCACCCCTCCACTTT.

V usage is TRBV10-1 and J usage is TRBJ1-3; no firm D call. The V end was cut by 8 bases, the J end by 4 bases, with 6 bases between. Germline CDR1 reads WNHNN; CDR2 reads SYGVQD (reference sequence). This CDR3 has 11 residues. CDR3: CASGQGNTIYF. CDR3 DNA sequence: TGCGCCAGCGGGCAGGGAAACACCATATATTTT.

The chain has TRBV18 and TRBJ2-5; D unresolved. Germline loops: CDR1 KGHSH, CDR2 LQKENI. The CDR3 sequence is 11 residues long. Trimming removed 5 bases at V and 2 bases at J, with 3 bases between. Here the CDR3 reads CASSEQETQYF. In DNA form, the CDR3 reads TGTGCCAGCTCAGAACAAGAGACCCAGTACTTC.

The chain uses TRBV7-6 and TRBJ1-3; 8 bases agree with TRBD1. This CDR3 has 14 residues. Per the germline V gene, CDR1 is SGHVS and CDR2 is FNYEAQ. The V segment lost 5 bases and the J segment 8 bases; nucleotides outside the gene matches: 8. The CDR3 DNA reads TGTGCCAGCAGCCCTATCGGGACAGGTGACACCATATATTTT. Its protein product is CASSPIGTGDTIYF.

V is TRBV6-5 and J is TRBJ2-1; D gene uncertain. CDR3 length: 13 amino acids. Germline V gene sequence: CDR1 MNHEY, CDR2 SVGAGI. The V gene lost 5 bases and the J gene lost 9 bases, with 14 bases spanning the gap. In DNA, the CDR3 is TGTGCCAGCAGTCTCTTTATTGGGTCTGAGCAGTTCTTC. As protein: CASSLFIGSEQFF.

V and J are TRBV6-1 and TRBJ1-3, with D uncertain. V gave up 8 bases and J gave up 3 bases, with 8 bases separating them. The CDR3 loop spans 12 amino acids. Germline V CDR1 and CDR2: MNHNS, SASEGT. CDR3 amino acids: CASFWLGNTIYF. CDR3 sequence (DNA): TGTGCCAGCTTTTGGCTTGGAAACACCATATATTTT.

This rearrangement joins TRBV7-6 to TRBJ1-2; D possibly corresponds to TRBD1 (5 bases). With 5 bases removed from V and 4 bases from J, the gap between germline ends came to 23 bases. This CDR3 has 17 amino acids. Germline lookup yields CDR1 SGHVS and CDR2 FNYEAQ. The CDR3 nucleotides read TGTGCCAGCAGCCCAGAGGCCGGGACTGATTTGGGCTATGGCTACACCTTC. Its translation is CASSPEAGTDLGYGYTF.